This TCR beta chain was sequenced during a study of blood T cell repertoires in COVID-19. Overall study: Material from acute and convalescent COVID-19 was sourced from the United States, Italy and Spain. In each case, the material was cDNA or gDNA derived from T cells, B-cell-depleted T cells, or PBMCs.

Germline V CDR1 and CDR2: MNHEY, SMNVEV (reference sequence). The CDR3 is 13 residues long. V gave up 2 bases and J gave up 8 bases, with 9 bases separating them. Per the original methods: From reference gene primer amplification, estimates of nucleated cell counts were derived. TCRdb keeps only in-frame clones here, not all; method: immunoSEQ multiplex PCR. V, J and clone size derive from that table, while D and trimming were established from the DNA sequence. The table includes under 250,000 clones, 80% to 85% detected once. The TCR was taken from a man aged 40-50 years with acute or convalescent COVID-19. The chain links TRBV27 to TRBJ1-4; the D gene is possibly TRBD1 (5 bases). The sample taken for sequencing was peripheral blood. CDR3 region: CASSLGEGEKLFF. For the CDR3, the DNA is TGTGCCAGCAGTTTAGGGGAGGGGGAAAAACTGTTTTTT.